This T cell receptor (beta chain) is drawn from a study of T-cell memory formation after mild COVID-19. TCR alpha and TCR beta cDNA libraries carrying sample barcodes and UMIs were produced by 5'RACE using constant-segment primers. TCRdb reprocessed the 5' RACE reads via MiXCR and lists one record per CDR3 protein. In the table there are around 440,000 distinct CDR3 sequences, 15% to 20% of which are singletons. The CDR3 extends over 14 amino acids. V lost 5 bases and J lost 4, with 13 bases in between. The gene calls are TRBV12-3 or TRBV12-4 and TRBJ2-3; D not resolved. Sequences were obtained from PBMCs or a T cell subset sorted from them (not recorded which). The sequence was collected from an adult woman who had mild COVID-19 (a few samples of this study predate the infection). Cell type and time point are not known. The CDR3 nucleotides are TGTGCCAGCAGTGACCTTCTTCTTCCAGATACGCAGTATTTT. Translating it yields CASSDLLLPDTQYF.